This T cell receptor beta chain is from a study of T cells after yellow fever vaccination. The CDR3 sequence is 15 residues long. J gave up 6 bases and V 2 bases, and 7 bases lay outside the gene matches. Germline V gene lookup returns CDR1 DFQATT and CDR2 SNEGSKA (reference sequence). Template switching with 5'RACE generated the TCR cDNA and added a universal primer site and UMIs. TCRdb redid the calling of the 5' RACE reads with MiXCR, one entry per CDR3 protein. The sample includes roughly 500,000 distinct CDR3 sequences, less than 20% seen only once; the top ten take 13% to 15%. The receptor's source is a man aged 25 to 40 who received the YFV17D yellow fever vaccine. The input for sequencing was PBMCs, taken 15 days after the yellow fever booster vaccination. The rearrangement uses TRBV20-1 and TRBJ2-3; 11 nucleotides match TRBD1. CDR3 nucleotide sequence: TGCAGTGCTAGATCGGGACAGGGGGATAGGGATACGCAGTATTTT. Its protein is CSARSGQGDRDTQYF.